The 4 T cell receptor beta chains in this list originate from one sample, sequenced in a study of T-cell memory formation after mild COVID-19. TCRdb called the 5' RACE reads again in MiXCR, with one record for every CDR3 protein. The sample lists about 150,000 distinct CDR3 sequences; approximately 14% were seen once. Sequenced sample: PBMCs or a T cell subset sorted from them (not recorded which). The receptors derive from an adult woman who had mild COVID-19 (a few samples of this study predate the infection). Cell type and time point are not known.

The sample holds a few counts of this clonotype. The CDR3 DNA is TGTGCCACCAGTGAGTCGGGACAGGGCGATCAGCCCCAGCATTTT. Its translation: CATSESGQGDQPQHF. The chain carries TRBV24-1 and TRBJ1-5, with 9 bases matching TRBD1. This CDR3 is built from 15 residues. The V and J ends lost 4 bases and 5 bases, in that order; junction bases with no gene match: 5. Germline CDR1 KGHDR, CDR2 SFDVKD.

The genes are TRBV20-1 and TRBJ1-5; D gene ambiguous. V was cut by 3 bases and J by 2 bases, with 14 bases left in between. The V gene's germline CDR1 is DFQATT and CDR2 SNEGSKA (reference sequence). The CDR3 contains 15 residues. CDR3 in amino acids: CSARALTRGNQPQHF. CDR3 DNA: TGCAGTGCTAGGGCCCTTACGAGGGGCAATCAGCCCCAGCATTTT.

This clonotype showed up just a few times. The rearrangement uses TRBV12-3 or TRBV12-4 and TRBJ2-5, with 8 bases identical to TRBD1. The trim removed 1 base at V and 9 bases at J, leaving 10 bases unmatched. CDR3 length equals 15 residues. This chain's CDR3 is CASSLVSGQGTAQYF. CDR3 DNA sequence: TGTGCCAGCAGTTTAGTTTCAGGACAGGGAACGGCCCAGTACTTC.

Here the CDR3 reads CATSEGTGARETQYF. The CDR3 DNA sequence: TGTGCCACCAGTGAGGGAACAGGGGCGCGGGAGACCCAGTACTTC. The V call is TRBV24-1, the J call TRBJ2-5; 7 bases are shared with TRBD1. With V trimmed by 4 bases and J by 5 bases, 9 bases remained unmatched. The CDR3 extends over 15 amino acids. The germline V gene encodes CDR1 KGHDR and CDR2 SFDVKD.